Shown below are 9 T cell receptor beta chains from a single sample sequenced in a study of blood T cells in healthy people across ages. It was with a sample-barcoded 5' primer and a J-beta primer mix that a second PCR of about 6 to 11 cycles was run. TCRdb reprocessed the 5' RACE reads with MiXCR, giving one entry per CDR3 protein. This repertoire shows about 810,000 distinct CDR3 sequences, around 36% found once; its top ten account for approximately 13%. Sequenced material: blood. The receptors come from a man aged 18-30 years in good health.

This clonotype was counted only a few times. The chain links TRBV20-1 to TRBJ2-5; TRBD2 matches 7 bases. The CDR3 extends over 13 amino acids. V shed 6 bases, J shed 0 bases, and the junction held 4 bases outside the gene matches. CDR1 and CDR2 from the germline V gene are DFQATT and SNEGSKA (reference sequence). CDR3 DNA sequence: TGCAGTGCCACGCGGGGGTACCAAGAGACCCAGTACTTC. Amino acids: CSATRGYQETQYF.

Concerning this clonotype: Being one base from a much bigger clone, this may be a read error. The chain links TRBV12-3 or TRBV12-4 to TRBJ2-7; weak D call: TRBD2 (7 bases). The CDR3 totals 16 residues. Between the trimmed V and J ends, which lost 6 bases and 3 bases, there was a span of 21 bases. CDR3 loop: CASSPKTSRGIYEQYF. DNA for the CDR3: TGTGCCAGCAGCCCCAAGACTAGCAGGGGTATCTACGAGCAGTACTTC.

This clonotype was detected only once. V gene TRBV20-1 combines with J gene TRBJ2-7; D tentatively reads TRBD1 or TRBD2 (5 bases each). CDR1 is DFQATT, CDR2 SNEGSKA, per germline (reference sequence). CDR3 length: 13 amino acids. Trimming removed 0 bases at V and 8 bases at J, with 14 bases between. The CDR3 loop reads CSARDHVGRKQYF. The CDR3 coding sequence is TGCAGTGCTAGAGATCACGTGGGACGCAAGCAGTACTTC.

The V gene is TRBV20-1, the J gene TRBJ2-3, with 12 bases identical to TRBD1. V dropped 2 bases and J dropped 2; count of bases not matched to a gene: 8. Germline V CDR1 and CDR2: DFQATT, SNEGSKA (reference sequence). The CDR3 is 17 amino acids. The CDR3 DNA sequence: TGCAGTGCTAGACCCCTGGGGACAGGGGGCCTCACAGATACGCAGTATTTT. This codes for CSARPLGTGGLTDTQYF.

Notes on this clonotype: A read error may account for a junction end that differs from germline. J is TRBJ1-1 and V is TRBV4-3, with 8 bases that match TRBD1. The CDR3 spans 17 residues. Germline values: CDR1 LGHNA, CDR2 YSLEER. The CDR3 here is CASSQGPGTGSNTKAFF. DNA for the CDR3: TGCGCCAGCAGCCAAGGTCCCGGGACAGGCTCGAACACTAAAGCTTTCTTT.

This clonotype appeared many times. This sequence joins TRBV7-2 and TRBJ2-5, with TRBD2 as a possible D gene (7 bases). Trimming removed 1 base from V and 5 bases from J, with 14 bases in between. There are 15 residues in the CDR3. Germline CDR1 reads SGHTA; CDR2 reads FQGNSA. The CDR3 is CASSLEGGGLETQYF. CDR3 DNA: TGTGCCAGCAGCTTAGAGGGGGGGGGCTTGGAGACCCAGTACTTC.

This clonotype was observed many times. The junction departs from germline at one end; a sequencing error may be responsible. The V and J genes are TRBV7-7 and TRBJ2-5; the D gene is possibly TRBD2 (5 bases). The CDR3 loop spans 14 amino acids. CDR1 and CDR2 (germline): SSHAT, FNYEAQ (reference sequence). In DNA, the CDR3 is TGTGCTAGCAGCTTAGACCCCTCGGGGGAGACCCAGTACTTC. It translates to CASSLDPSGETQYF.

This clonotype appeared many times. Compared with germline, one end of the junction differs, possibly owing to a read error. The chain combines TRBV5-1 with TRBJ1-2, with a tentative D call TRBD1 (6 bases). The CDR3 spans 14 residues. Germline CDR1 reads SGHRS; CDR2 reads YFSETQ. The DNA for the CDR3 is TGTGCCAGCAGTCCCCGGACAGCTAACTATGGCTACACCTTC. Residues: CASSPRTANYGYTF.

There are a few counts of this clonotype. This chain joins TRBV6-1 and TRBJ2-7, with D hard to call. The germline gives CDR1 MNHNS, CDR2 SASEGT. CDR3 length: 14 residues. The V gene lost 1 base and the J gene lost 1 base, with 8 bases spanning the gap. CDR3 nucleotides: TGTGCCAGCAGTGAAGGGATAGGGTCCTACGAGCAGTACTTC. Translating gives CASSEGIGSYEQYF.